Presented here are 7 T cell receptor beta chains from one specimen sequenced in a study of blood T cell repertoires in COVID-19. Here immunoSEQ multiplex PCR was the method, and the copy in TCRdb shows in-frame clones only, minus some. The sample yields more than 300,000 clones, roughly nine tenths seen once. The sample taken for sequencing was PBMCs or T cells enriched from blood (not recorded which). These receptors came from a woman between 40 and 50 years old who had been exposed to COVID-19.

The chain is built from TRBV2 and TRBJ1-5; D unresolved. CDR1 SNHLY and CDR2 FYNNEI come from the germline V gene. The CDR3 sequence is 13 residues long. Trimming removed 5 bases at V and 5 bases at J, with 10 bases between. DNA for the CDR3: TGTGCCAGCAGTTTTGTTTTATATCAGCCCCAGCATTTT. This sequence encodes CASSFVLYQPQHF.

The chain carries TRBV21-1 and TRBJ1-5; no check of the table's D call, TRBD1, against the DNA was made. TRBV21-1 is termed a pseudogene. The CDR3 totals 13 residues. This CDR3 reads CASSRTGIRPQHF. The CDR3 nucleotides read TGTGCCAGCAGCAGAACAGGGATCCGGCCCCAGCATTTT.

This chain links TRBV6-2 or TRBV6-3 with TRBJ1-1; 10 bases align to TRBD1. The CDR3 has 18 residues. J was trimmed by 1 base and V by 0 bases; bases with no gene match: 8. Germline CDR1 MNHEY, CDR2 SVGEGT. The CDR3 here is CASSYSRDRGFWNTEAFF. In DNA, the CDR3 is TGTGCCAGCAGTTACTCGCGGGACAGGGGTTTCTGGAACACTGAAGCTTTCTTT.

As DNA, the CDR3 is TGTGCCAGCAGTCCGTCGGCAGGAGGGTTGGACTATGGCTACACCTTC. Translated: CASSPSAGGLDYGYTF. The V call is TRBV7-6, the J call TRBJ1-2; D is uncertain. Deletions cut 6 bases from V and 3 bases from J, with 20 bases between. Per germline, CDR1 SGHVS and CDR2 FNYEAQ. This CDR3 is built from 16 residues. Supplemented by reference TRBV7-6 and TRBJ1-2, the full variable domain reads GAGVSQSPRYKVTKRGQDVALRCDPISGHVSLYWYRQALGQGPEFLTYFNYEAQQDKSGLPNDRFSAERPEGSISTLTIQRTEQRDSAMYRCASSPSAGGLDYGYTFGSGTRLTVV.

V gene TRBV24-1 combines with J gene TRBJ1-2, with D possibly TRBD1 on 6 matching bases. This CDR3 contains 15 residues. V was cut by 6 bases and J by 2 bases, with 15 bases left in between. Germline V gene sequence: CDR1 KGHDR, CDR2 SFDVKD. The CDR3: CATSTSRGDNYGYTF. CDR3 nucleotide sequence: TGTGCCACCAGTACGTCCAGGGGTGACAACTATGGCTACACCTTC.

The chain joins TRBV7-6 to TRBJ1-5; D is uncertain. Trimming removed 5 bases at V and 4 bases at J, with 15 bases between. The germline V gene has CDR1 SGHVS and CDR2 FNYEAQ. The CDR3 has 15 residues. CDR3 sequence (DNA): TGTGCCAGCAGCCCTGCCCCGGGTCTAAATCAGCCCCAGCATTTT. It specifies CASSPAPGLNQPQHF.

Only one count was recorded for this clone. The chain combines TRBV4-3 with TRBJ1-5; D possibly corresponds to TRBD1 (5 bases). CDR3 length: 16 residues. V lost 1 base and J 3 bases, leaving 13 bases between the germline ends. Germline V gene data show CDR1 as LGHNA and CDR2 as YSLEER. CDR3: CASSQVLGHPNQPQHF. CDR3 DNA sequence: TGCGCCAGCAGCCAAGTCCTGGGGCACCCCAATCAGCCCCAGCATTTT.